This TCR beta chain was observed in a study of T cells after yellow fever vaccination. General study points: The appearance of a small share of clonotypes in both CD4 and CD8 compartments was observed.

Concerning this clonotype itself: Antigen specificity is unknown.

MiXCR, run by TCRdb on the 5' RACE reads, gives a single entry per CDR3 protein. The table has around 590,000 distinct CDR3 sequences, about 12% seen once. This material consisted of PBMCs, taken on the day of the yellow fever booster vaccination. The receptor's source is a man aged 30 to 45 who received the YFV17D yellow fever vaccine.

The CDR3 region is CASSYSSGLWEKLFF. The CDR3 DNA follows: TGTGCCAGCAGTTACTCGAGTGGGCTTTGGGAAAAACTGTTTTTT. The V call is TRBV6-5, the J call TRBJ1-4; D gene unclear. The CDR3 runs 15 residues. V gave up 0 bases and J gave up 8 bases, with 13 bases separating them. Germline V gives CDR1 MNHEY, CDR2 SVGAGI.